This T cell receptor (beta chain) came from a study of OX40 agonist ivuxolimab in advanced cancers. Study-level background: Melanoma, hepatocellular carcinoma, head and neck or renal cell cancer occurred in dose-escalation patients.

If patients had autoimmune disease history or systemic immunosuppression, they were excluded. Only in-frame clones appear in the TCRdb table, and some are missing; sequencing was by immunoSEQ multiplex PCR. The table includes around 62,000 clones, approximately 80% detected once. V shed 0 bases and J shed 6 bases, with 0 bases lying between them. The CDR3 consists of 11 residues. CDR1 and CDR2 from the germline V gene are SGHDT and YYEEEE. Sequencing used CD4+ or CD8+ T cells sorted from blood, obtained in a trial of the OX40 agonist ivuxolimab. The chain is built from TRBV5-6 and TRBJ2-2; D remains unclear. The sequence derives from an adult with an advanced solid tumor such as melanoma, head and neck, liver or kidney cancer. This CDR3 reads CASSLAGELFF. The CDR3 bases are TGTGCCAGCAGCTTGGCCGGGGAGCTGTTTTTT.